These 5 T cell receptor beta chains were sequenced from one sample in a study of T cells after yellow fever vaccination. Via MiXCR, TCRdb re-called the 5' RACE reads, giving one row per CDR3 protein. Among 300,000 to 400,000 distinct CDR3 sequences, roughly 6.1% were seen once, and the ten largest hold about 15%. The material was PBMCs, obtained 5 days after the yellow fever booster vaccination. All receptors derive from a man in his thirties or forties who received the YFV17D yellow fever vaccine.

This clonotype came up a few times. The V call is TRBV12-3 or TRBV12-4, the J call TRBJ2-2, with a tentative D call TRBD1 (5 bases). The V end was cut by 6 bases, the J end by 4 bases, with 18 bases between. This CDR3 comprises 16 residues. This chain's CDR3 is CASRTTGTSGTGELFF. The DNA of the CDR3 is TGTGCCAGCAGAACCACAGGAACTTCGGGCACCGGGGAGCTGTTTTTT.

This clonotype came up many times. V and J are TRBV29-1 and TRBJ2-1; 9 positions agree with TRBD1. The length of the CDR3 is 11 residues. V shed 6 bases, J shed 12 bases, and the junction held 6 bases outside the gene matches. CDR1 is SQVTM and CDR2 is ANQGSEA in the germline V gene. CDR3: CSVGPGQGQFF. The CDR3 nucleotides read TGCAGCGTAGGGCCGGGACAGGGGCAGTTCTTC.

As for this clonotype: A much larger clone sits a single nucleotide away, making a read error possible. This chain uses TRBV29-1 with TRBJ2-5, with 10 bases identical to TRBD2. The CDR3 loop spans 13 amino acids. Germline CDR1 is SQVTM and CDR2 is ANQGSEA. The CDR3 protein is CGGLAEGGETQYF. CDR3 sequence (DNA): TGCGGCGGACTAGCGGAGGGGGGGGAGACCCAGTACTTC.

The chain recombines TRBV3-1 with TRBJ2-7; D is unresolved. CDR3 length: 13 amino acids. The germline V gene has CDR1 LGHDT and CDR2 YNNKEL (reference sequence). V gave up 3 bases and J gave up 7 bases, with 13 bases separating them. CDR3 coding DNA: TGTGCCAGCAGCCAGGGGTTTAGTGGAGAGCAGTACTTC. Its translation is CASSQGFSGEQYF.

In its sample, this clonotype was seen a few times. The V and J genes are TRBV3-1 and TRBJ2-7; TRBD1 agrees at 8 bases. This CDR3 comprises 15 residues. V was pared by 6 bases and J by 0 bases, with 7 bases of the junction left unmatched. CDR1 is LGHDT and CDR2 is YNNKEL in the germline V gene (reference sequence). This CDR3 reads CASSPGGAGSYEQYF. DNA of the CDR3: TGTGCCAGCAGTCCAGGGGGCGCAGGCTCCTACGAGCAGTACTTC.